This T cell receptor (beta chain) comes out of a study of blood T cell repertoires in COVID-19. The overall study: Sources were T cells, B-cell-depleted T cells, or PBMCs; the material itself was cDNA or gDNA.

In the study's own analysis: Estimates of nucleated cell counts were drawn from the amplification of reference gene primers. The protocol was immunoSEQ multiplex PCR, while the TCRdb copy is restricted to in-frame clones and leaves out a portion. The D gene and trimming were derived from the DNA, and the V and J assignments and clone size from that table. The sample consists of 150,000 to 200,000 clones, more than 70% of them appearing once. This clone was seen a single time. Germline CDR1 reads LGHDT; CDR2 reads YNNKEL (reference sequence). Trimming cost V 0 bases and J 9 bases; bases outside gene matches: 5. CDR3 length: 14 residues.

The source material was peripheral blood. This rearrangement joins TRBV3-1 (or the pseudogene TRBV3-2) to TRBJ2-1; 7 nucleotides line up with TRBD2. This sequence was found in a human donor in a cohort sampled during active COVID-19. The DNA for the CDR3 is TGTGCCAGCAGCCAAGATTTAGGGAGGGCTGAGCAGTTCTTC. This sequence encodes CASSQDLGRAEQFF.